This TCR beta chain is drawn from a study of T cells in Graves' hyperthyroidism and ophthalmopathy. Study outcomes and limitations: Peripheral blood also featured most of the thyroid clonotypes expanded above 0.001.

Subjects aged 18 to 65 presented with newly diagnosed hyperthyroidism of less than 2 months' duration. Diagnoses were made from clinical symptoms, serum measures (thyroxine and TRAb), thyroid ultrasound and orbital computed tomography. Researchers took RNA transcripts and amplified the TCR beta CDR3 regions from them. Carried out on the TCR CDR3, a first-round RT-PCR used the HTBI primer set. TCRdb recomputed calls from the multiplex PCR reads with MiXCR, one row per CDR3 protein. The table includes a few hundred thousand distinct CDR3 sequences, 40% to 55% detected once. CDR1 and CDR2 (germline): WSHSY, SAAADI. The CDR3 spans 16 residues. V was clipped by 3 bases and J by 7 bases, with 16 bases between them. For this clonotype: The antigen remains unidentified.

The chain carries TRBV10-2 and TRBJ1-6; D possibly corresponds to TRBD1 (6 bases). The clonotype comes from a woman aged 18 to 35 with Graves' hyperthyroidism. The sequenced sample consisted of peripheral blood or thyroid tissue (not recorded which). The CDR3, as DNA: TGCGCCAGCAGTGAAGACAGGAGCTCTGGAAATTCACCCCTCCACTTT. This sequence encodes CASSEDRSSGNSPLHF.